Sequencing of this T cell receptor (beta chain) was carried out in a study of blood T cell repertoires in COVID-19. The wider study: Samples representing acute and convalescent COVID-19 were sourced from the United States, Italy and Spain. T cells, B-cell-depleted T cells, or PBMCs supplied cDNA or gDNA.

Cohorts were determined from participant-reported clinical history. This clone was recorded only once. The germline V and J ends were trimmed by 1 base and 4 bases, with 10 bases remaining between them. The CDR3 spans 14 residues. The germline V gene encodes CDR1 SEHNR and CDR2 FQNEAQ (reference sequence). Some clones are missing from TCRdb's copy, which holds only in-frame ones; the method was immunoSEQ multiplex PCR. The sample shows about 130,000 clones, just under 85% of them seen only once. This receptor was taken from a man aged 50-60 years who had recovered from COVID-19. The chain couples TRBV7-9 to TRBJ2-5; no reliable D call. The sequenced material came from PBMCs or T cells enriched from blood (not recorded which). CDR3 amino acids: CASSLVTASETQYF. The CDR3, as DNA: TGTGCCAGCAGCTTAGTAACTGCGTCAGAGACCCAGTACTTC. Combining the CDR3 with reference TRBV7-9 and TRBJ2-5 gives the whole variable domain DTGVSQNPRHKITKRGQNVTFRCDPISEHNRLYWYRQTLGQGPEFLTYFQNEAQLEKSRLLSDRFSAERPKGSFSTLEIQRTEQGDSAMYLCASSLVTASETQYFGPGTRLLVL.